This T cell receptor (beta chain) came from a study of technical replicates of blood from several donors (dated by TCRdb to between 2016 and 2019). In regard to this clone: Its antigen is unknown. Base quality data are lacking; no much larger clone is found one base away.

The library was generated by the immunoSEQ multiplex PCR assay. Not all clones reach the TCRdb copy of this immuneACCESS table, which keeps in-frame sequences only. Checked studies attribute under half of the gap to unresolved V genes and leave the rest unexplained. The sample has over 85,000 clones on record, 90% to 96% of them singletons. Together, the top ten hold approximately 0.37% of the sample. For CDR1 and CDR2, the germline V gene (reference sequence) lists MNHEY and SMNVEV. V loses 5 bases, J loses 4 bases, and the germline ends lie 14 bases apart. Taken from cysteine to phenylalanine, the CDR3 has 14 residues. Only the CDR3 portion is preserved as DNA: 42 bases, with reading frame beginning at the first base.

The specimen sequenced was T cells isolated from PBMCs. This TCR was recovered from a human donor in good health. This chain is built from TRBV27 and TRBJ1-1; no D gene is confidently identified. Here is the DNA: TGTGCCAGCAGTCCCCATTGGGCCGGCACTGAAGCTTTCTTT. Its protein product is CASSPHWAGTEAFF.